The 6 T cell receptor beta chains listed next were all sequenced from one sample in a study of blood T cells in healthy people across ages. A second PCR of about 6 to 12 cycles used a sample-barcoded 5' primer and a J-beta primer mix. TCRdb ran MiXCR on the 5' RACE reads and lists one entry per CDR3 protein. The table lists about a million distinct CDR3 sequences, approximately 50% of them singletons. Source material: blood. The source of these receptors is a woman aged 60-70 years in good health.

The J gene is TRBJ2-2, the V gene TRBV28; D not certain. The germline CDR1 and CDR2 sequences are MDHEN and SYDVKM. With 3 bases removed from V and 2 bases from J, the gap between germline ends came to 7 bases. This CDR3 contains 14 residues. The CDR3 sequence: CASSLTGNTGELFF. DNA for the CDR3: TGTGCCAGCAGTTTGACCGGAAACACCGGGGAGCTGTTTTTT.

This clonotype was counted between two and nine times. The chain combines TRBV27 with TRBJ2-1; D unresolved. Germline CDR1 MNHEY, CDR2 SMNVEV (reference sequence). V was trimmed by 2 bases and J by 6 bases, leaving 8 bases between them. This CDR3 contains 13 residues. CDR3 DNA: TGTGCCAGCAGTTTAAAGCGCTTCAATGAGCAGTTCTTC. It codes for CASSLKRFNEQFF.

This chain links TRBV5-1 with TRBJ2-5; D is possibly TRBD2 (6 bases). Germline V gene sequence: CDR1 SGHRS, CDR2 YFSETQ. The CDR3 is 14 amino acids. The V end was cut by 8 bases, the J end by 4 bases, with 18 bases between. The CDR3 sequence is CASTSASVGETQYF. CDR3 DNA: TGCGCCAGTACCTCTGCTAGCGTTGGAGAGACCCAGTACTTC.

The chain is built from TRBV11-2 and TRBJ2-5; 11 nucleotides align to TRBD2. Trimming at V came to 1 base and at J to 11 bases, leaving 9 bases not matched to a gene. There are 15 residues in the CDR3. In germline, CDR1 is SGHAT, CDR2 FQNNGV. CDR3 DNA sequence: TGTGCCAGCAGCTTAGCTAGCGGGGGGAAAGTTGAGCAGTACTTC. The encoded protein is CASSLASGGKVEQYF.

The rearrangement joins TRBV21-1 to TRBJ2-5; the table names TRBD2, a call not compared with the DNA. TRBV21-1 is termed a pseudogene. CDR3 length: 10 amino acids. CDR3 sequence reads: CASPAETQYF. CDR3 sequence (DNA): TGTGCCAGCCCCGCGGAGACCCAGTACTTC.

This clonotype turned up a few times. The chain links TRBV4-2 to TRBJ2-7, with D possibly being TRBD2 (7 bases). With 3 bases removed from V and 4 bases from J, the gap between germline ends came to 13 bases. Germline-derived CDR1 and CDR2 are LGHNA and YNFKEQ. CDR3 size: 14 residues. This CDR3 reads CASSHPRGAYEQYF. In DNA form, the CDR3 reads TGTGCCAGCAGCCACCCCCGGGGGGCTTACGAGCAGTACTTC.